This passage covers 16 T cell receptor beta chains from one sample sequenced in a study of radiotherapy plus CTLA-4 blockade in lung cancer. TCRdb's table, derived via immunoSEQ multiplex PCR, lists solely in-frame clones and lacks some. The repertoire holds around 95,000 clones, 83% seen once, with around 0.78% in the top ten. The sequencing here drew on peripheral blood, taken from a patient treated with radiotherapy plus ipilimumab. The source of these receptors is a human donor with non-small cell lung cancer who had stable disease on radiotherapy plus ipilimumab.

J is TRBJ2-5 and V is TRBV7-9; possible D gene TRBD2, 7 bases. Trimming removed 3 bases at V and 7 bases at J, with 15 bases between. Per the germline V gene, CDR1 is SEHNR and CDR2 is FQNEAQ (reference sequence). This CDR3 has 14 amino acids. For the CDR3, the DNA is TGTGCCAGCAGCTTCGGGGGGCAGCGCGGGACCCAGTACTTC. Its translation is CASSFGGQRGTQYF.

In its sample, this clone was seen a few times. Within the sample, other DNA sequences also encode this same CDR3. The chain has TRBV10-2 and TRBJ2-5; no reliable D call. This CDR3 has 13 residues. The germline V and J ends were trimmed by 2 bases and 1 base, with 5 bases remaining between them. Per the germline V gene, CDR1 is WSHSY and CDR2 is SAAADI. The CDR3 nucleotides read TGCGCCAGCAGTGAGGACACCCAAGAGACCCAGTACTTC. This encodes CASSEDTQETQYF.

This clone came up once. V and J are TRBV6-1 and TRBJ1-1; D remains unclear. There are 11 residues in the CDR3. Trimming pared 8 bases from V and 3 bases from J, leaving 7 bases between. Germline loops: CDR1 MNHNS, CDR2 SASEGT. CDR3 sequence reads: CASAEDTEAFF. The CDR3 DNA follows: TGTGCCAGCGCGGAGGACACTGAAGCTTTCTTT.

This sequence joins TRBV2 and TRBJ1-5, with 7 bases fitting TRBD1. V was clipped by 6 bases and J by 1 base; unmatched bases: 6. CDR3 length: 15 amino acids. The germline gives CDR1 SNHLY, CDR2 FYNNEI. In DNA form, the CDR3 reads TGTGCCAGCAGGACAGGGATGGGAAGCAATCAGCCCCAGCATTTT. Translation gives CASRTGMGSNQPQHF.

This clone was seen only once. V usage is TRBV29-1 and J usage is TRBJ2-3; 10 bases agree with TRBD1. With 3 bases clipped from V and 3 bases from J, the junction kept 0 bases outside the gene matches. The CDR3 contains 13 residues. The V gene's germline CDR1 is SQVTM and CDR2 ANQGSEA. The CDR3 nucleotides read TGCAGCGTTGAGGGACAGGGGACAGATACGCAGTATTTT. Translated, it gives CSVEGQGTDTQYF.

The gene calls are TRBV10-3 and TRBJ2-5; possibly TRBD2 for D (6 bases). Germline V gene sequence: CDR1 ENHRY, CDR2 SYGVKD. This CDR3 is 14 amino acids long. V lost 5 bases and J 4 bases, leaving 14 bases between the germline ends. CDR3 protein: CAISRGSGAETQYF. The CDR3 region has the DNA TGTGCCATCAGTCGGGGGTCCGGGGCAGAGACCCAGTACTTC.

V and J are TRBV28 and TRBJ2-5, with D perhaps TRBD1 or TRBD2 (5 bases each). Matching the DNA end better, TRBJ2-7 makes the J call doubtful. The CDR3 spans 15 residues. Germline CDR1 is MDHEN and CDR2 is SYDVKM. The DNA of the CDR3 is TGTGCCAGCAGTCCTCATTTGGGGGTAACCTACGAGCAGTACTTC. This translates into CASSPHLGVTYEQYF.

The chain joins TRBV7-9 to TRBJ2-1; the D is unclear. V was cut by 1 base and J by 6 bases, with 4 bases left in between. This CDR3 region has 12 residues. Looked up from germline, CDR1 is SEHNR and CDR2 is FQNEAQ (reference sequence). The CDR3 reads CASSLEGNEQFF. The CDR3 DNA sequence: TGTGCCAGCAGCTTAGAGGGCAATGAGCAGTTCTTC.

The chain has TRBV29-1 and TRBJ2-7, with TRBD1 matching 9 bases. The CDR3 runs 13 residues. Germline CDR1 and CDR2: SQVTM and ANQGSEA. J was trimmed by 3 bases and V by 7 bases; bases with no gene match: 7. In DNA form, the CDR3 reads TGCAGCGCTAGGACAGGGGTAATCTACGAGCAGTACTTC. The encoded protein is CSARTGVIYEQYF.

This clone was observed once. The chain recombines TRBV5-8 with TRBJ2-5; TRBD1 matches at 11 bases. Germline CDR1 SGHTS, CDR2 YDEGEE. The CDR3 totals 17 residues. The junction had 11 bases not matched to a gene; V was cut back by 2 bases and J by 5 bases. CDR3 amino acids: CASSFSGQGAPRETQYF. The CDR3 DNA is TGTGCCAGCAGCTTCAGTGGACAGGGGGCGCCGCGGGAGACCCAGTACTTC.

The genes are TRBV18 and TRBJ1-1; maybe TRBD1 (5 bases). CDR1 is KGHSH, CDR2 LQKENI, per germline. Trimming stripped 5 bases from V and 1 base from J, with 8 bases between. CDR3 size: 13 residues. The CDR3 region is CASSADRNTEAFF. The CDR3 DNA follows: TGTGCCAGCTCAGCCGACAGGAACACTGAAGCTTTCTTT.

The count of this clone is one. This chain uses TRBV5-5 with TRBJ1-2, with D unresolved. Trimming removed 3 bases from V and 2 bases from J, with 11 bases in between. This CDR3 has 14 amino acids. Germline loops: CDR1 SGHKS, CDR2 YYEKEE (reference sequence). The CDR3 nucleotides read TGTGCCAGCAGCTCCATCGGAGGAAACTATGGCTACACCTTC. Its translation: CASSSIGGNYGYTF.

This chain connects TRBV2 to TRBJ2-3; D is tentatively TRBD1 or TRBD2 (5 bases each). The V and J ends lost 8 bases and 3 bases respectively, with 21 bases between them. This CDR3 region has 16 residues. In germline, CDR1 is SNHLY, CDR2 FYNNEI. CDR3 nucleotides: TGTGCCAGCGGATCCGAGAGGGGAAGGGAAACAGATACGCAGTATTTT. Its protein product is CASGSERGRETDTQYF.

The chain carries TRBV19 and TRBJ1-5; weak D call: TRBD1 (5 bases). This CDR3 spans 14 amino acids. Germline CDR1 and CDR2: LNHDA and SQIVND (reference sequence). The ends were cut back, 6 bases at V and 1 base at J, with 10 bases in the middle. The CDR3: CASRKQVSNQPQHF. The CDR3 bases are TGTGCCAGTAGGAAACAGGTGAGCAATCAGCCCCAGCATTTT.

This rearrangement joins TRBV19 to TRBJ1-5, with a weak D call TRBD1 (5 bases). V dropped 3 bases and J dropped 9 bases, with 18 bases sitting between them. Per the germline V gene, CDR1 is LNHDA and CDR2 is SQIVND (reference sequence). The CDR3 spans 15 residues. The CDR3 here is CASSIRQGSIRPQHF. The CDR3 DNA sequence: TGTGCCAGTAGTATCCGGCAGGGATCGATCAGGCCCCAGCATTTT.

The chain combines TRBV11-2 with TRBJ1-5, with D possibly being TRBD1 (5 bases). Germline V gene data show CDR1 as SGHAT and CDR2 as FQNNGV. The CDR3 spans 15 residues. V lost 5 bases to trimming and J lost 6 bases, with 17 bases between them. The CDR3 region has the DNA TGTGCCAGCAGCCAGAGGGGAGGGTGGGGTCAGCCCCAGCATTTT. It encodes CASSQRGGWGQPQHF. The full variable domain, in which reference TRBV11-2 and TRBJ1-5 provide the parts outside the CDR3, is EAGVAQSPRYKIIEKRQSVAFWCNPISGHATLYWYQQILGQGPKLLIQFQNNGVVDDSQLPKDRFSAERLKGVDSTLKIQPAKLEDSAVYLCASSQRGGWGQPQHFGDGTRLSIL.